This TCR beta chain derives from a study of T cells after yellow fever vaccination. Study observations and caveats: It was a small share of clonotypes that appeared in both CD4 and CD8 compartments.

TCR cDNA, made by 5'RACE template switching, carried an added universal primer site and UMIs. TCRdb re-called the 5' RACE reads through MiXCR, storing one row per CDR3 protein. The data contain hundreds of thousands of distinct CDR3 sequences, more than 9% of them singletons. This clonotype has only a few counts. Its antigen is not identified. V was cut by 3 bases and J by 5 bases, with 9 bases left in between. The CDR3 runs 13 residues. From germline, CDR1 is SGHTA and CDR2 FQGNSA. This sample comprised PBMCs, obtained on the day of the first yellow fever vaccination. V gene TRBV7-2 combines with J gene TRBJ2-3; D remains unclear. The sequence was collected from a man aged 18 to 29 who received the YFV17D yellow fever vaccine. The CDR3 sequence is CASSLPWGDTQYF. DNA of the CDR3: TGTGCCAGCAGCTTGCCCTGGGGAGATACGCAGTATTTT.